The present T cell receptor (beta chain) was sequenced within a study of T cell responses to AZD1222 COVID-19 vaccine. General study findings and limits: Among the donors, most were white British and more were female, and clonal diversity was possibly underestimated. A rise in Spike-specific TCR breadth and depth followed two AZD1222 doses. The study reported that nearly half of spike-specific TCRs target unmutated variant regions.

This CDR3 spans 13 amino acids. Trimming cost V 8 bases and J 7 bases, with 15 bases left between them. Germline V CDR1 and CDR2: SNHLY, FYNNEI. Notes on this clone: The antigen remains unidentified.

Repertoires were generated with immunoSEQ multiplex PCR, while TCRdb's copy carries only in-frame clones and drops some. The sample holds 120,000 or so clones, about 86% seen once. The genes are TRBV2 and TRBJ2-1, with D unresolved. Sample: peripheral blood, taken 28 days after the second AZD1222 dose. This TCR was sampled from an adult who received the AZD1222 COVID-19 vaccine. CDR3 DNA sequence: TGTGCCAGCGGCCGGAGTGTGGGAAATGAGCAGTTCTTC. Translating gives CASGRSVGNEQFF. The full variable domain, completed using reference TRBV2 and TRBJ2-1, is EPEVTQTPSHQVTQMGQEVILRCVPISNHLYFYWYRQILGQKVEFLVSFYNNEISEKSEIFDDQFSVERPDGSNFTLKIRSTKLEDSAMYFCASGRSVGNEQFFGPGTRLTVL.